These 10 T cell receptor beta chains were sequenced from one sample in a study of blood T cell repertoires in COVID-19 (dated by TCRdb to the early 2020s). The library was built by means of the immunoSEQ multiplex PCR assay. The table was pulled from immuneACCESS by TCRdb, which kept in-frame rearrangements only. Such tables lose some clones; where checked, under half of the loss comes from unresolved V genes, and the rest has no known cause. This sample lists approximately 300,000 clones; 92% were detected once. Clones ranked in the top ten supply approximately 17% of the sample. The specimen was PBMCs or T cells enriched from blood (not recorded which). These receptor sequences come from a woman younger than 45 who had recovered from COVID-19.

The chain employs TRBV11-3 and TRBJ2-3, with D perhaps TRBD2 (6 bases). V lost 5 bases and J 4 bases, leaving 19 bases between the germline ends. This CDR3 contains 16 residues. Germline V gene sequence: CDR1 SGHNT, CDR2 YENEEA. CDR3 protein: CASSQTRGTRADTQYF. In DNA form, the CDR3 reads TGTGCCAGCAGCCAGACCCGCGGGACCCGGGCAGATACGCAGTATTTT. The variable domain in full, completed from reference TRBV11-3 and TRBJ2-3, reads EAGVVQSPRYKIIEKKQPVAFWCNPISGHNTLYWYLQNLGQGPELLIRYENEEAVDDSQLPKDRFSAERLKGVDSTLKIQPAELGDSAVYLCASSQTRGTRADTQYFGPGTRLTVL.

CDR3 sequence (DNA): TGTGCCAGCAGTCCACTCTCCATGACCGGGACAGGCTCCGGTGGCTACACCTTC. Encoded protein: CASSPLSMTGTGSGGYTF. The V gene is TRBV4-2, the J gene TRBJ1-2, with 8 bases identical to TRBD1. The CDR3 covers 18 residues. V gave up 6 bases and J gave up 7 bases; unmatched junction bases: 22. Germline CDR1 reads LGHNA; CDR2 reads YNFKEQ.

This clone was seen only once. J is TRBJ1-1 and V is TRBV28; D not resolved. The V gene's germline CDR1 is MDHEN and CDR2 SYDVKM. Trimming removed 2 bases from V and 7 bases from J, with 8 bases in between. CDR3 length: 12 residues. CDR3 in amino acids: CASSLGQYEAFF. In nucleotides, the CDR3 is TGTGCCAGCAGTTTAGGCCAGTATGAAGCTTTCTTT.

This clone came up a few times. The chain has TRBV7-9 and TRBJ2-7; weak D call: TRBD1 (5 bases). V gave up 4 bases and J gave up 11 bases, with 15 bases separating them. This CDR3 has 12 amino acids. Germline CDR1 reads SEHNR; CDR2 reads FQNEAQ (reference sequence). CDR3 residues: CASSSWSGREYF. CDR3 bases: TGTGCCAGCAGCTCATGGTCAGGGCGAGAGTACTTC.

The V call is TRBV11-3, the J call TRBJ2-3; possibly TRBD1 for D (5 bases). The CDR3 contains 14 residues. The ends were cut back, 2 bases at V and 6 bases at J, with 12 bases in the middle. CDR1 SGHNT and CDR2 YENEEA come from the germline V gene. The CDR3 loop reads CASSLSVGPDTQYF. In DNA, the CDR3 is TGTGCCAGCAGCTTATCGGTGGGGCCGGATACGCAGTATTTT.

Note on this clone: A read error may account for a junction end that differs from germline. The chain carries TRBV28 and TRBJ2-7; 8 bases are shared with TRBD2. CDR1 MDHEN and CDR2 SYDVKM come from the germline V gene. The CDR3 consists of 13 residues. The CDR3 reads CARSDGGGYEQYF. The CDR3 nucleotides read TGTGCCCGCAGCGACGGGGGGGGATACGAGCAGTACTTC.

This clone was seen a single time. The gene calls are TRBV7-2 and TRBJ2-7, with TRBD2 matching 9 bases. CDR3 length: 15 amino acids. V was clipped by 1 base and J by 4 bases; unmatched bases: 5. Germline-derived CDR1 and CDR2 are SGHTA and FQGNSA. For the CDR3, the DNA is TGTGCCAGCAGCTTAGGGTTTAGCGGGGGATACGAGCAGTACTTC. Its protein product is CASSLGFSGGYEQYF.

The genes are TRBV6-5 and TRBJ1-2; D is perhaps TRBD1 (5 bases). V was trimmed by 0 bases and J by 6 bases, leaving 11 bases between them. The germline gives CDR1 MNHEY, CDR2 SVGAGI. CDR3 length equals 14 residues. This CDR3 is CASSYSAGRDGYTF. The CDR3 DNA sequence: TGTGCCAGCAGTTACTCTGCAGGGCGAGATGGCTACACCTTC.

The chain joins TRBV19 to TRBJ2-7; perhaps TRBD1 as D (5 bases). Germline V CDR1 and CDR2: LNHDA, SQIVND (reference sequence). This CDR3 contains 14 residues. V dropped 5 bases and J dropped 3 bases, with 14 bases sitting between them. The CDR3 spells CASSDSDTFYEQYF. DNA of the CDR3: TGTGCCAGTAGTGATTCGGACACGTTCTACGAGCAGTACTTC.

J is TRBJ1-2 and V is TRBV5-6, with a possible D match to TRBD1 (6 bases). CDR1 and CDR2 (germline): SGHDT, YYEEEE. V shed 4 bases and J shed 2 bases, with 12 bases lying between them. The length of the CDR3 is 14 residues. The CDR3 nucleotides are TGTGCCAGCAGCCCCGGACAGATGAACTATGGCTACACCTTC. This translates into CASSPGQMNYGYTF.